This is a list of T cell receptor beta chains from one sample in a study of shared clonotypes between healthy human individuals. TCRdb keeps only in-frame clones here, not all; method: immunoSEQ multiplex PCR. The sample contains around 1.1 million clones, more than 75% of which appear only once. The sample was memory CD4+ T cells from PBMCs. These receptors were obtained from a young man in good health. Some clones in this sample may be carry-over from other donors' samples. The CDR3 runs from the conserved cysteine through the conserved F or W. A D gene is named only where the DNA matches it firmly. Clone size appears in some rows only: once, few, many, or a class for an expanded clone.

v_gene	j_gene	abundance	d_gene	CDR3nt	CDR3aa
TRBV7-9	TRBJ2-5	NA	TRBD1	TGTGCCAGCAGCCGACAGGGGCAAGAGACCCAGTACTTC	CASSRQGQETQYF
TRBV6-5	TRBJ1-5	NA	NA	TGTGCCAGCAGTTTATCGGGGGGCTCTCAGCCCCAGCATTTT	CASSLSGGSQPQHF
TRBV30	TRBJ2-5	once	NA	TGTGCCTGGAGTATTGGTGGGGGAGAGACCCAGTACTTC	CAWSIGGGETQYF
TRBV7-2	TRBJ2-2	NA	TRBD2	TGTGCCAGCAGCTTAGTATTCTGGCTAGCGGGAAACACCGGGGAGCTGTTTTTT	CASSLVFWLAGNTGELFF
TRBV28	TRBJ2-7	NA	NA	TGTGCCAGCAGGGGGAGATACAGAGCCCACGAGCAGTACTTC	CASRGRYRAHEQYF
TRBV5-1	TRBJ2-1	NA	NA	TGCGCCAGCAGCTTGGGCCCTCCCGCTAGTAACGAGCAGTTCTTC	CASSLGPPASNEQFF
TRBV6-5	TRBJ2-7	NA	NA	TGTGCCAGCTCCCTTTATGCAGGGGCGAATTACGAGCAGTACTTC	CASSLYAGANYEQYF
TRBV11-2	TRBJ2-1	NA	TRBD2	TGTGCCAGCAGCTTAGATCTAAGGTCGGTAGCGGGAAGTAATGAGCAGTTCTTC	CASSLDLRSVAGSNEQFF
TRBV2	TRBJ2-4	NA	NA	TGTGCCAGCAGTTTTCAGGGCGACAAAAACATTCAGTACTTC	CASSFQGDKNIQYF
TRBV28	TRBJ2-3	NA	TRBD2	TGTGCCAGCAGTTTAGTCGCGACTAGCAAGGCGGATACGCAGTATTTT	CASSLVATSKADTQYF
TRBV19	TRBJ2-7	once	TRBD1	TGTGCCAGTAGCTATTTATTAGGACAGGGGGCCTACGAGCAGTACTTC	CASSYLLGQGAYEQYF
TRBV6-5	TRBJ2-2	NA	TRBD2	TGTGCCACCCAGGGACTAGCGGGAGCTCACGGGGAGCTGTTTTTT	CATQGLAGAHGELFF
TRBV18	TRBJ1-1	NA	TRBD1	TGTGCCAGCTCACCCCAGGGGGCCGAGGGTACTGAAGCTTTCTTT	CASSPQGAEGTEAFF
TRBV4-1	TRBJ1-4	NA	TRBD1	TGCGCCAGCAGCCCCGGACAGGGGCTTAATGAAAAACTGTTTTTT	CASSPGQGLNEKLFF
TRBV18	TRBJ1-2	NA	TRBD1	TGTGCCAGCTCACCAGTTCCTCCGGGACAGGACTATGGCTACACCTTC	CASSPVPPGQDYGYTF
TRBV5-1	TRBJ2-1	NA	NA	TGCGCCAGCAGCACCGACGGAAACTACAATGAGCAGTTCTTC	CASSTDGNYNEQFF
TRBV5-4	TRBJ2-4	NA	TRBD2	TGTGCCAGCAGCCGGGGGGTAGCCAAAAACATTCAGTACTTC	CASSRGVAKNIQYF
TRBV5-1	TRBJ2-1	NA	NA	TGCGCCAGCAGCTTGAACGCACAGGGAAGAGACAATGAGCAGTTCTTC	CASSLNAQGRDNEQFF
TRBV19	TRBJ1-3	NA	NA	TGTGCCAGTACCTCCCCGAGGGGGGGACGTGGAAACACCATATATTTT	CASTSPRGGRGNTIYF
TRBV9	TRBJ2-1	NA	TRBD2	TGTGCCAGCAGTCCCGGGACTAGCGGATACAATGAGCAGTTCTTC	CASSPGTSGYNEQFF
TRBV9	TRBJ1-3	NA	NA	TGTGCCAGCAGCGTAGGACAGCTAAACACCATATATTTT	CASSVGQLNTIYF
TRBV4-1	TRBJ2-7	NA	TRBD1	TGCGCCAGCAGCCACCCCCGACAGGGCTACGAGCAGTACTTC	CASSHPRQGYEQYF
TRBV7-2	TRBJ1-5	NA	NA	TGTGCCAGCAGCCCCGACAGCCAGTATCAGCCCCAGCATTTT	CASSPDSQYQPQHF
TRBV9	TRBJ2-7	NA	TRBD1	TGTGCCAGCAGCCCAGGACAGGGCAACTACGAGCAGTACTTC	CASSPGQGNYEQYF
TRBV7-8	TRBJ1-2	NA	NA	TGTGCCAGCAGCCCGGGGGTAGGAAACTATGGCTACACCTTC	CASSPGVGNYGYTF
TRBV7-3	TRBJ2-3	NA	NA	TGTGCCAGCGGTGGGGACAACACAGATACGCAGTATTTT	CASGGDNTDTQYF
TRBV25-1	TRBJ2-1	once	TRBD2	TGTGCCAGCAGTGAATGGAGGAGCGGGAGGCCAGACAATGAGCAGTTCTTC	CASSEWRSGRPDNEQFF
TRBV11-3	TRBJ2-2	NA	NA	TGTGCCAGCAGCGGAGTGGCCGGGGAGCTGTTTTTT	CASSGVAGELFF
TRBV19	TRBJ2-2	NA	NA	TGTGCCAGTAGGGCGGCGAACACCGGGGAGCTGTTTTTT	CASRAANTGELFF
TRBV25-1	TRBJ1-4	NA	TRBD1	TGTGCCAGCTCCAGCGACAGGGGAAAACTGTTTTTT	CASSSDRGKLFF
TRBV7-9	TRBJ2-3	NA	TRBD1	TGTGCCAGCAGCCCGTGGACAGGGAGTGAAGATACGCAGTATTTT	CASSPWTGSEDTQYF
TRBV28	TRBJ2-2	many	NA	TGTGCCAGCAGTCTTCTCACCGGGGAGCTGTTTTTT	CASSLLTGELFF
TRBV28	TRBJ2-7	NA	NA	TGTGCCAGCAGTTTTGGGGGTTCTTCCTACGAGCAGTACTTC	CASSFGGSSYEQYF
TRBV5-1	TRBJ2-7	NA	NA	TGCGCCAGCAGCCCGAGCTCCTACGAGCAGTACTTC	CASSPSSYEQYF
TRBV5-6	TRBJ2-1	NA	TRBD2	TGTGCCAGCAGCTTGTATCTAGCGGGAGGGTCAGATGAGCAGTTCTTC	CASSLYLAGGSDEQFF
TRBV5-4	TRBJ2-3	NA	NA	TGTGCCAGCAGCCCCGAGGGGCGCACAGATACGCAGTATTTT	CASSPEGRTDTQYF
TRBV5-1	TRBJ1-1	NA	TRBD1	TGCGCCAGCAGGCCCGGGACAGGGGGCACTGAAGCTTTCTTT	CASRPGTGGTEAFF
TRBV5-5	TRBJ2-7	NA	NA	TGTGCCAGCAGCTCCGGACCCGACTCCTACGAGCAGTACTTC	CASSSGPDSYEQYF
TRBV5-1	TRBJ2-1	NA	NA	TGCGCCAGCAGCTTGGTTCGGAATGAGCAGTTCTTC	CASSLVRNEQFF
TRBV28	TRBJ1-4	NA	NA	TGTGCCAGCACCCCGACCGATAGGCGGGAAAAACTGTTTTTT	CASTPTDRREKLFF
TRBV14	TRBJ1-1	once	TRBD1	TGTGCCAGCAGCCCAGCTGGGACAGGATATTTCATGGAAGCTTTCTTT	CASSPAGTGYFMEAFF
TRBV18	TRBJ2-7	few	NA	TGTGCCAGCTCACCCGACGCATACGACCACGAGCAGTACTTC	CASSPDAYDHEQYF
TRBV7-9	TRBJ2-1	NA	TRBD2	TGTGCCAGCAGCTCCTGGACTAGCGGGAGTTCGAATGAGCAGTTCTTC	CASSSWTSGSSNEQFF
TRBV7-2	TRBJ2-7	NA	NA	TGTGCCAGCAGCCCCTCCGTCGATCGCTACGAGCAGTACTTC	CASSPSVDRYEQYF
TRBV19	TRBJ1-5	NA	TRBD1	TGTGCCACGGAGGCCTATGGACAGGGGATCCAGCCCCAGCATTTT	CATEAYGQGIQPQHF
TRBV4-2	TRBJ1-2	NA	NA	TGTGCCAGCAGCCAGGGTCATCCTTCGGGTGGCTACACCTTC	CASSQGHPSGGYTF